The 2 T cell receptor beta chains given below trace back to one sample, sequenced in a study of T cells in Graves' hyperthyroidism and ophthalmopathy (dated by TCRdb to between 2019 and 2020). Library preparation was by multiplex PCR. Sequencing relied on an Illumina HiSeq 2000. The TCR beta CDR3 regions were amplified from RNA transcripts. A first-round RT-PCR of the TCR CDR3 used the HTBI primer set with the Qiagen OneStep RT-PCR kit. TCRdb took the public reads, trimmed them with fastp at Q25, ran MiXCR for clone calling and kept in-frame beta chains. A single entry per CDR3 protein holds the most common genes and DNA from its merged rows. The sample contains around 350,000 distinct CDR3 sequences, just under 25% of them found a single time. Roughly 80% of the sample rests with the top ten. Source material: blood. All receptors derive from a man aged 50-59 years with Graves' hyperthyroidism.

This clonotype was recorded many times. The chain combines TRBV5-1 with TRBJ2-3, with TRBD2 identical over 11 bases. The CDR3 runs 16 residues. Germline V lookup: CDR1 SGHRS, CDR2 YFSETQ. Losses at the gene ends were 4 bases for V and 0 bases for J; bases not matched to a gene: 4. Here the CDR3 DNA reads TGCGCCAGCAGCATAGGGACTAGCGGAAGCACAGATACGCAGTATTTT. Translating gives CASSIGTSGSTDTQYF.

This clonotype was recorded a few times. The J gene is TRBJ2-3, the V gene TRBV11-3, with D possibly matching TRBD1 (5 bases). The CDR3 is 15 amino acids. V lost 4 bases to trimming and J lost 0 bases, with 11 bases between them. Per germline, CDR1 SGHNT and CDR2 YENEEA. The DNA of the CDR3 is TGTGCCAGCAGCTCCCGCAGGGAAAGCACAGATACGCAGTATTTT. Translating it yields CASSSRRESTDTQYF. Based on the CDR3 plus reference TRBV11-3 and TRBJ2-3, the full variable domain is EAGVVQSPRYKIIEKKQPVAFWCNPISGHNTLYWYLQNLGQGPELLIRYENEEAVDDSQLPKDRFSAERLKGVDSTLKIQPAELGDSAVYLCASSSRRESTDTQYFGPGTRLTVL.